The clone carrying this T cell receptor (beta chain) was detected a few times. The CDR3 loop spans 16 amino acids. V lost 1 base and J lost 0, with 10 bases in between. In germline, CDR1 is MGHRA, CDR2 YSYEKL. These data come from a study of patients and donors after allogeneic stem cell transplantation. TCRdb called the RT-PCR reads again in MiXCR, with one record for every CDR3 protein. The sample includes 920,000 or so distinct CDR3 sequences, under 20% seen only once; the top ten take around 6%. The J gene is TRBJ1-5, the V gene TRBV4-1; maybe TRBD1 (5 bases). Sequenced sample: blood, either unsorted or a sorted T cell fraction (not recorded which). The sequence came from a human donor who was either an allogeneic HSCT recipient or a stem cell or donor lymphocyte infusion donor (not recorded which). It is not recorded whose cells these are; they may come from a transplant donor. The CDR3 nucleotides read TGCGCCAGCAGCCAAGTAGCCAGGGCTAGCAATCAGCCCCAGCATTTT. It codes for CASSQVARASNQPQHF.